What follows is one T cell receptor (beta chain) and its context. The antigen is not known. The entry originates in a study of cytomegalovirus exposure and HLA in healthy donors. Across the study: Out of 180 million or so T cells, an earlier analysis found 117 million unique TCR beta sequences in total. Study-level results: Later analysis placed DRB1 highest and HLA-C lowest in TCR association rates, which differed by HLA locus.

The primer mix had 60 Vbeta and 13 Jbeta primers. The protocol was immunoSEQ multiplex PCR, while the TCRdb copy is restricted to in-frame clones and leaves out a portion. Among roughly 100,000 clones listed, about 70% were seen once. Specimen: PBMCs. The receptor was isolated from a young man in good health and CMV-seronegative.

The CDR3 DNA reads as TGTGCCAGCAGTGAACCGGAGACCCAGTACTTC. It codes for CASSEPETQYF. The chain recombines TRBV2 with TRBJ2-5, with D unclear. The CDR3 has 11 amino acids. V shed 2 bases and J shed 5 bases, with 3 bases lying between them. Germline values: CDR1 SNHLY, CDR2 FYNNEI.